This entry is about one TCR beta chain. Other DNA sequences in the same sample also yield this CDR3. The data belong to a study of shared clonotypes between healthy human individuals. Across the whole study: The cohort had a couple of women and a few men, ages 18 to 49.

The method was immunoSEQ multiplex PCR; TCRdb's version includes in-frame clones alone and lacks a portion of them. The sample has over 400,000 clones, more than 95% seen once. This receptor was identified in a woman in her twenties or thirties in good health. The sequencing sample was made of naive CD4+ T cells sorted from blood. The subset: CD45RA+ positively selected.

CDR3 DNA: TGTGCCAGCAGCAGGGACAGCTCCTACGAGCAGTACTTC. Protein product: CASSRDSSYEQYF. The chain carries TRBV7-9 and TRBJ2-7; 7 bases are shared with TRBD1. Germline CDR1 reads SEHNR; CDR2 reads FQNEAQ (reference sequence). The V and J ends lost 5 bases and 0 bases, in that order; junction bases with no gene match: 1. The CDR3 contains 13 residues.